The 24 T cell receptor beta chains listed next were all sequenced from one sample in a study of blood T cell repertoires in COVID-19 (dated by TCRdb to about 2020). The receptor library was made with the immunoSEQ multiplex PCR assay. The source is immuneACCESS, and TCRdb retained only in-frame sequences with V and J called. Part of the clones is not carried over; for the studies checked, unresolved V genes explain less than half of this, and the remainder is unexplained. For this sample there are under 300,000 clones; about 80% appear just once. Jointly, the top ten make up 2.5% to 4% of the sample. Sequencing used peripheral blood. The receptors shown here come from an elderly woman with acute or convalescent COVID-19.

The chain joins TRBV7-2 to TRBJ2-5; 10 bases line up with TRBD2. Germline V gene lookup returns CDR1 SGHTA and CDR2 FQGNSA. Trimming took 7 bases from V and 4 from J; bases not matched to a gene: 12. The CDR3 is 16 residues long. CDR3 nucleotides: TGTGCCAGCAACGGGAAGCGGGGGGGCCGAGGAGAGACCCAGTACTTC. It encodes CASNGKRGGRGETQYF.

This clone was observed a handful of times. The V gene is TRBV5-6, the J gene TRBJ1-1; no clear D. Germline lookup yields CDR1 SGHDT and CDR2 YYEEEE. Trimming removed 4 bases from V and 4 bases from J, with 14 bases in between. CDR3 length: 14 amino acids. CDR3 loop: CASSVRSGATEAFF. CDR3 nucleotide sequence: TGTGCCAGCAGCGTTCGGTCCGGAGCCACTGAAGCTTTCTTT.

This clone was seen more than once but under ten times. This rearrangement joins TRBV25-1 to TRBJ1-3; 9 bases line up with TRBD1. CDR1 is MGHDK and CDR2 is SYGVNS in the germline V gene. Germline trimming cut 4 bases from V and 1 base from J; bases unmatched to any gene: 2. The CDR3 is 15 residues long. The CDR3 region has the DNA TGTGCCAGCAGTGGGACAGGGGAGTCTGGAAACACCATATATTTT. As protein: CASSGTGESGNTIYF.

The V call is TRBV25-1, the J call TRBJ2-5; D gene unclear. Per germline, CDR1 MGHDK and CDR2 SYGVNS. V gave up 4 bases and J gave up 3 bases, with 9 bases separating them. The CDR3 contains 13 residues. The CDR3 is CASSGYGKETQYF. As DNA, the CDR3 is TGTGCCAGCAGTGGTTACGGTAAAGAGACCCAGTACTTC.

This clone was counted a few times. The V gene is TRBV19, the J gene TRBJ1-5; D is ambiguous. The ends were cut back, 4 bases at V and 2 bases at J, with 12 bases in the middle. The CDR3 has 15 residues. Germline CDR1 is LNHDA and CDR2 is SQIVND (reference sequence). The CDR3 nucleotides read TGTGCCAGTAGTAGGCGAGGTGTCGGCAATCAGCCCCAGCATTTT. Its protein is CASSRRGVGNQPQHF.

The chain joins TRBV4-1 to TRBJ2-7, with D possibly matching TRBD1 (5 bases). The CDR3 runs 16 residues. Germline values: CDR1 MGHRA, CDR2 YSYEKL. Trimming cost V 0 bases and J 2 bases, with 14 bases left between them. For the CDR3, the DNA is TGCGCCAGCAGCCAAGAAAGGGCAGGGATTCCCTACGAGCAGTACTTC. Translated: CASSQERAGIPYEQYF.

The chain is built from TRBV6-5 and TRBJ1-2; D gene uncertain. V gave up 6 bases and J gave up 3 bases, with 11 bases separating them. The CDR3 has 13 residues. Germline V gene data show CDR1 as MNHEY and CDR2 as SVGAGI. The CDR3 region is CASRLSDYYGYTF. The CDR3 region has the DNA TGTGCCAGCAGGCTGAGCGATTACTATGGCTACACCTTC.

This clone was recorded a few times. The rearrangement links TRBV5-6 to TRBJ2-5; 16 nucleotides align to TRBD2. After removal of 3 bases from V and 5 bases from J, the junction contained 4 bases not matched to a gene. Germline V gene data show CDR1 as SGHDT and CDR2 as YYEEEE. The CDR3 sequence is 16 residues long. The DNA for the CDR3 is TGTGCCAGCAGCTCGCCGGGACTAGCGGGGGGGGAGACCCAGTACTTC. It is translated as CASSSPGLAGGETQYF.

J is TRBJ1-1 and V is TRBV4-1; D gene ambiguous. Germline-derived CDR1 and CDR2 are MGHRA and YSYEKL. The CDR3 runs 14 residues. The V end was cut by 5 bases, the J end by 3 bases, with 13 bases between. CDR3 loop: CASSFRTGYTEAFF. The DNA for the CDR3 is TGCGCCAGCAGCTTTCGGACGGGATACACTGAAGCTTTCTTT.

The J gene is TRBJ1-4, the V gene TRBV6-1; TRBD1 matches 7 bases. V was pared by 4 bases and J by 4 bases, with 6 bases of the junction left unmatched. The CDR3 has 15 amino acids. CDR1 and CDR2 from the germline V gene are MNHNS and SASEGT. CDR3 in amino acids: CASSGRQGFNEKLFF. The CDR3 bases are TGTGCCAGCAGTGGACGACAGGGCTTTAATGAAAAACTGTTTTTT.

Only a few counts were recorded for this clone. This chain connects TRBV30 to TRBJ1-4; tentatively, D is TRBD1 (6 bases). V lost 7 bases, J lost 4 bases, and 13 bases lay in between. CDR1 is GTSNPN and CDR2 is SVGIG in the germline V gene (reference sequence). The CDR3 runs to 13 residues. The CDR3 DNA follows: TGTGCCTCCACCGACAGGAATAATGAAAAACTGTTTTTT. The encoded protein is CASTDRNNEKLFF.

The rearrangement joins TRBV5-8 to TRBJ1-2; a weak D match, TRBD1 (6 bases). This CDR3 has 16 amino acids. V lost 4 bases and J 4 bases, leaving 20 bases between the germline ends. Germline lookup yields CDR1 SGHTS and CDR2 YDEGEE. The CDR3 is CASSPGADRIFYGYTF. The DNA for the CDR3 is TGTGCCAGCAGCCCTGGAGCCGACAGGATCTTCTATGGCTACACCTTC.

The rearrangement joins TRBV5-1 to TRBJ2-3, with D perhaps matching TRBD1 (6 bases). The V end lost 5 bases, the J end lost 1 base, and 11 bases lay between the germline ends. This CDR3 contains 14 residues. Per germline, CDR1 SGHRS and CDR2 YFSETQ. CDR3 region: CASSLGHGTDTQYF. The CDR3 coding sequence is TGCGCCAGCAGTCTGGGACACGGCACAGATACGCAGTATTTT.

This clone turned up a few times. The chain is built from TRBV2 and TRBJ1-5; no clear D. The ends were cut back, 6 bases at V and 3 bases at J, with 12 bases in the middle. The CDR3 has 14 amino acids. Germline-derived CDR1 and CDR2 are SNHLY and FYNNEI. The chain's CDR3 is CASSGRQDNQPQHF. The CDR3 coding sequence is TGTGCCAGCAGCGGCCGGCAGGACAATCAGCCCCAGCATTTT.

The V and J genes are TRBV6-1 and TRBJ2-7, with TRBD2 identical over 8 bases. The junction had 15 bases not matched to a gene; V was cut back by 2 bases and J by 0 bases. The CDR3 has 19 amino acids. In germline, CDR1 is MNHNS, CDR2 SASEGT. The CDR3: CASSERTHTAGDLSYEQYF. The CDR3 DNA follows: TGTGCCAGCAGTGAACGGACCCACACAGCGGGAGACCTCTCCTACGAGCAGTACTTC.

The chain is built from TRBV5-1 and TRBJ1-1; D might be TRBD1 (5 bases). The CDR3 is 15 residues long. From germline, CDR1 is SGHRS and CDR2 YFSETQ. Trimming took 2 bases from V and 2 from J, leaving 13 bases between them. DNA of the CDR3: TGCGCCAGCAGCTTAGGAGGGACGACAAACACTGAAGCTTTCTTT. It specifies CASSLGGTTNTEAFF.

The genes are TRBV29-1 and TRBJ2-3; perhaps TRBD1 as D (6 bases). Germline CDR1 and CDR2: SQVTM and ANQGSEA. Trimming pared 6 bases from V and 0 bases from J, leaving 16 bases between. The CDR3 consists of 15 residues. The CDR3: CSVPRDTLSTDTQYF. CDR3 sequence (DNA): TGCAGCGTACCCCGGGACACACTCAGCACAGATACGCAGTATTTT.

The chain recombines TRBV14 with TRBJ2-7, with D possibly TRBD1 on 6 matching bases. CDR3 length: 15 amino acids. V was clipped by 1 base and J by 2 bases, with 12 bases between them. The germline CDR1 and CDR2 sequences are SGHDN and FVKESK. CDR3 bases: TGTGCCAGCAGCCAAGGTGGGGGCCCTACCTACGAGCAGTACTTC. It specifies CASSQGGGPTYEQYF. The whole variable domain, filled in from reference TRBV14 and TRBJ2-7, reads EAGVTQFPSHSVIEKGQTVTLRCDPISGHDNLYWYRRVMGKEIKFLLHFVKESKQDESGMPNNRFLAERTGGTYSTLKVQPAELEDSGVYFCASSQGGGPTYEQYFGPGTRLTVT.

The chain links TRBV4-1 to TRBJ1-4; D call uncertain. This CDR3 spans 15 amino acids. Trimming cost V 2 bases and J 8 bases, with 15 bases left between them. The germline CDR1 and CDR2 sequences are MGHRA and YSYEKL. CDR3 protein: CASSQSGRKDEKLFF. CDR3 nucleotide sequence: TGCGCCAGCAGCCAATCCGGGAGGAAGGACGAAAAACTGTTTTTT.

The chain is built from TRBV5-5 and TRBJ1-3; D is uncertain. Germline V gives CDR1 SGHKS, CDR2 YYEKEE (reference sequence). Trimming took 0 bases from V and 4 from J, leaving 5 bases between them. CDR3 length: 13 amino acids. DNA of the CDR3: TGTGCCAGCAGCTTGGATCGGGGAAACACCATATATTTT. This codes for CASSLDRGNTIYF.

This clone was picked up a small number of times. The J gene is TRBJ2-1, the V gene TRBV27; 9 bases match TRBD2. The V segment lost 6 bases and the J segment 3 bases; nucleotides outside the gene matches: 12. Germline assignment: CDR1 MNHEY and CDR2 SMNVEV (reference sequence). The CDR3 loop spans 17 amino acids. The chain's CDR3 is CASSRTGTSLFYNEQFF. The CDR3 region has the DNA TGTGCCAGCAGCCGAACCGGGACTAGCCTATTCTACAATGAGCAGTTCTTC.

CDR3 sequence (DNA): TGTGCCAGCAGCTTAGTGGTTAAGAGGGCCCGGGCAACTAATGAAAAACTGTTTTTT. This encodes CASSLVVKRARATNEKLFF. V is TRBV11-2 and J is TRBJ1-4; no firm D call. Per germline, CDR1 SGHAT and CDR2 FQNNGV. V lost 1 base and J 0 bases, leaving 18 bases between the germline ends. This CDR3 comprises 19 residues.

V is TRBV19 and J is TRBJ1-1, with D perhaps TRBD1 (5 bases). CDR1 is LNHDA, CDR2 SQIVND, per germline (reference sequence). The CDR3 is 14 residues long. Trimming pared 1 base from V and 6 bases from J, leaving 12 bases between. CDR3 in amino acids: CASSIVVSGAEAFF. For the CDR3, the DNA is TGTGCCAGTAGTATAGTGGTCTCGGGGGCTGAAGCTTTCTTT. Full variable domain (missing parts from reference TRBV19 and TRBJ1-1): DGGITQSPKYLFRKEGQNVTLSCEQNLNHDAMYWYRQDPGQGLRLIYYSQIVNDFQKGDIAEGYSVSREKKESFPLTVTSAQKNPTAFYLCASSIVVSGAEAFFGQGTRLTVV.

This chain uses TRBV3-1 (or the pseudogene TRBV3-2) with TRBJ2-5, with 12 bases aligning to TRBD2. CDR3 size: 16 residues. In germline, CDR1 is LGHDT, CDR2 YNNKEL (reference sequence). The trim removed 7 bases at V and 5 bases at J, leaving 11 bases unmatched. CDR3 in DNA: TGTGCCAGCAAACGGACTAGCGGGACCGGTGTGGAGACCCAGTACTTC. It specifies CASKRTSGTGVETQYF.